The rows below give T cell receptor beta chains drawn from one sample of a study of T cells in localized non-small cell lung cancer. Data came from immunoSEQ multiplex PCR; TCRdb stores just in-frame clones and leaves some out. The table has fewer than 20,000 clones, around 89% seen once; the top ten hold more than 7.5%. Sequenced material: peripheral blood, taken before any cancer treatment. The source is a man between 40 and 75 years old with stage I lung adenocarcinoma. Both conserved end residues are trimmed from each CDR3. The order of the fields is V gene, J gene, D gene, CDR3 protein. D genes are given only for firm matches.

>TRBV19|TRBJ1-6|-
ASAISPDSPLH
>TRBV27|TRBJ1-1|TRBD1
ASSSTGPDTEAF
>TRBV9|TRBJ2-3|-
ASSVAGGVTDTQY
>TRBV9|TRBJ1-1|-
ASSVERAEAF
>TRBV2|TRBJ2-5|-
ASSEAGTDLLGETQY
>TRBV12-5|TRBJ1-3|-
ASGAAVGARGSTGNTIY
>TRBV5-1|TRBJ2-2|TRBD1
ASSSSGQGALGNTGELF
>TRBV28|TRBJ1-3|-
ASSQPRGSGNTIY
>TRBV6-5|TRBJ1-2|TRBD1
ASSYTNSRQGGGYT
>TRBV9|TRBJ2-5|TRBD2
ASSFQRDRRWIQETQY
>TRBV11-3|TRBJ2-1|-
ASSGDSDNEQF